The clone carrying this T cell receptor (beta chain) has only a few counts. This sample was included in a study of beta chain features in type 1 diabetes. In the study overall: The patient and healthy donor groups were comparable for age, gender and cell yields.

Trimming shortened V by 6 bases and J by 6 bases, and 15 bases separated the two germline ends. Germline values: CDR1 SQVTM, CDR2 ANQGSEA. This CDR3 is 12 amino acids long. The study reverse transcribed the entire isolated RNA, so it sequenced expressed TCRB transcripts. Profiled with immunoSEQ multiplex PCR; TCRdb holds only in-frame clones, not every one. The data contain a few hundred thousand clones, over 13% of them seen just once; the ten biggest clones take up under 0.02%. Every donor had blood drawn once into heparin, around 120 mL on average. Via CD45RO/CCR7/CD25/CD127/CD95/CD27, cells of the CD4+ naive, central memory, regulatory and stem cell-like memory subsets were sorted.

The sample comprised naive CD4+ T cells from blood. This TCR was recovered from a woman aged 18-29 years in good health. V is TRBV29-1 and J is TRBJ2-7, with D possibly being TRBD1 (5 bases). The CDR3 sequence: CSVGPIIGEQYF. CDR3 DNA sequence: TGCAGCGTGGGGCCGATAATCGGCGAGCAGTACTTC.